One sample yielded the 28 T cell receptor beta chains listed below, sequenced in a study of blood T cell repertoires in COVID-19. TCRdb's copy holds only in-frame clones and misses some; the assay was immunoSEQ multiplex PCR. This repertoire shows about 210,000 clones, around 86% found once; its top ten account for about 8.9%. Material for sequencing was PBMCs or T cells enriched from blood (not recorded which). The receptor source for this set is a woman between 45 and 60 years old with acute COVID-19.

The rearrangement links TRBV4-1 to TRBJ1-4, with 8 bases that match TRBD1. The trim removed 5 bases at V and 4 bases at J, leaving 6 bases unmatched. The CDR3 has 15 amino acids. Germline V CDR1 and CDR2: MGHRA, YSYEKL. The CDR3 bases are TGCGCCAGCAGCAGTACCGGGACAGGTAATGAAAAACTGTTTTTT. This gives the protein CASSSTGTGNEKLFF.

This clone was detected once. The chain joins TRBV28 to TRBJ1-1, with TRBD1 as a possible D gene (6 bases). The CDR3 covers 16 residues. Germline V CDR1 and CDR2: MDHEN, SYDVKM. The ends were cut back, 8 bases at V and 0 bases at J, with 19 bases in the middle. The CDR3 protein is CASLNGQQIMNTEAFF. CDR3 DNA sequence: TGTGCCAGCTTAAACGGACAGCAAATTATGAACACTGAAGCTTTCTTT. Full variable domain (missing parts from reference TRBV28 and TRBJ1-1): DVKVTQSSRYLVKRTGEKVFLECVQDMDHENMFWYRQDPGLGLRLIYFSYDVKMKEKGDIPEGYSVSREKKERFSLILESASTNQTSMYLCASLNGQQIMNTEAFFGQGTRLTVV.

The chain links TRBV7-9 to TRBJ2-7; D is uncertain. The germline V gene has CDR1 SEHNR and CDR2 FQNEAQ (reference sequence). This CDR3 region has 13 residues. V was clipped by 2 bases and J by 2 bases, with 7 bases between them. CDR3 coding DNA: TGTGCCAGCAGCTTACAACCAGCCTACGAGCAGTACTTC. It codes for CASSLQPAYEQYF.

This chain uses TRBV5-5 with TRBJ2-2; D remains unclear. In germline, CDR1 is SGHKS, CDR2 YYEKEE (reference sequence). Trimming took off 6 bases at V and 0 bases at J, with 12 bases between the two ends. This CDR3 contains 15 residues. DNA for the CDR3: TGTGCCAGCAACTTACAACCGACGAACACCGGGGAGCTGTTTTTT. As protein: CASNLQPTNTGELFF.

Of note for this clone: In the same sample, other DNA sequences code for this CDR3. The rearrangement links TRBV28 to TRBJ1-1; TRBD1 might be the D (5 bases). The CDR3 runs to 14 residues. Germline V gene lookup returns CDR1 MDHEN and CDR2 SYDVKM. Trimming removed 1 base at V and 1 base at J, with 7 bases between. The CDR3 loop is CASSLLGGNTEAFF. The CDR3 bases are TGTGCCAGCAGTTTATTGGGGGGGAACACTGAAGCTTTCTTT.

Worth noting for this clone: The CDR3 carries no conserved terminal phenylalanine or tryptophan, so it likely arises from a read error. Because the CDR3's place on the DNA is in doubt, the DNA is left out and the CDR3 is given as listed by TCRdb. This chain joins TRBV4-3 and TRBJ2-7; the table gives TRBD1 as D, unverified against the DNA. The CDR3 numbers 15 amino acids, ends counted. The germline V gene encodes CDR1 LGHNA and CDR2 YSLEER. CDR3 sequence reads: CASGSRGRHLFAASL.

V gene TRBV7-2 combines with J gene TRBJ1-6, with TRBD1 matching 7 bases. This CDR3 is 15 amino acids long. CDR1 and CDR2 (germline): SGHTA, FQGNSA. V was clipped by 1 base and J by 7 bases; unmatched bases: 4. This CDR3 reads CASSLEGARNSPLHF. CDR3 bases: TGTGCCAGCAGCTTAGAGGGGGCGCGAAATTCACCCCTCCACTTT.

V gene TRBV5-6 combines with J gene TRBJ2-4; TRBD2 matches 14 bases. J was trimmed by 8 bases and V by 4 bases; bases with no gene match: 8. This CDR3 is 16 amino acids long. Germline values: CDR1 SGHDT, CDR2 YYEEEE. CDR3 in DNA: TGTGCCAGCAGCGGCGGCGGACTAGCGGGGGGTTACATTCAGTACTTC. Translation gives CASSGGGLAGGYIQYF.

The genes are TRBV11-2 and TRBJ2-1, with a tentative D call TRBD2 (6 bases). The V and J ends lost 0 bases and 8 bases respectively, with 11 bases between them. Germline lookup yields CDR1 SGHAT and CDR2 FQNNGV. CDR3 size: 14 residues. The CDR3 DNA reads TGTGCCAGCAGCTTAGACCCCCGGGGGTATGAGCAGTTCTTC. This codes for CASSLDPRGYEQFF.

This clone showed up just a few times. This sequence joins TRBV29-1 and TRBJ1-5; TRBD1 matches 7 bases. Germline V gives CDR1 SQVTM, CDR2 ANQGSEA. The J segment lost 0 bases and the V segment lost 6 bases, leaving 5 bases of the junction unmatched. The CDR3 totals 14 residues. CDR3 nucleotides: TGCAGCGTCAGAGGACAGGATAGCAATCAGCCCCAGCATTTT. It translates to CSVRGQDSNQPQHF.

The J gene is TRBJ2-3, the V gene TRBV5-1, with 12 bases matching TRBD2. The trim removed 4 bases at V and 3 bases at J, leaving 3 bases unmatched. In germline, CDR1 is SGHRS, CDR2 YFSETQ. This CDR3 is built from 15 residues. The CDR3, as DNA: TGCGCCAGCAGCCGTACTAGCGGGAGGACAGATACGCAGTATTTT. This encodes CASSRTSGRTDTQYF. Drawing the rest from reference TRBV5-1 and TRBJ2-3, the complete variable domain is KAGVTQTPRYLIKTRGQQVTLSCSPISGHRSVSWYQQTPGQGLQFLFEYFSETQRNKGNFPGRFSGRQFSNSRSEMNVSTLELGDSALYLCASSRTSGRTDTQYFGPGTRLTVL.

The chain combines TRBV16 with TRBJ2-1; TRBD2 agrees at 9 bases. The CDR3 loop spans 16 amino acids. Germline V gene sequence: CDR1 KGHSY, CDR2 FQNENV. Germline trimming cut 4 bases from V and 6 bases from J; bases unmatched to any gene: 10. CDR3 region: CASSPEVAGEGNEQFF. The CDR3 DNA reads as TGTGCCAGCAGCCCAGAGGTAGCGGGAGAGGGCAATGAGCAGTTCTTC.

This chain joins TRBV28 and TRBJ2-3; D may be TRBD1 (5 bases). This CDR3 is built from 13 residues. The V end lost 4 bases, the J end lost 4 bases, and 9 bases lay between the germline ends. CDR1 is MDHEN, CDR2 SYDVKM, per germline. CDR3 DNA sequence: TGTGCCAGCAGTTCGTGGGGCCCAGATACGCAGTATTTT. The encoded protein is CASSSWGPDTQYF.

The chain couples TRBV5-1 to TRBJ2-1; D gene unclear. With 0 bases removed from V and 8 bases from J, the gap between germline ends came to 6 bases. The CDR3 is 12 amino acids. Germline CDR1 SGHRS, CDR2 YFSETQ. For the CDR3, the DNA is TGCGCCAGCAGCTTGGATATCTATGAGCAGTTCTTC. It is translated as CASSLDIYEQFF.

This sequence joins TRBV7-9 and TRBJ2-5; 10 positions agree with TRBD2. Trimming cost V 4 bases and J 4 bases; bases outside gene matches: 3. This CDR3 is 14 amino acids long. From germline, CDR1 is SEHNR and CDR2 FQNEAQ (reference sequence). Here the CDR3 reads CASSSRTSGETQYF. CDR3 bases: TGTGCCAGCAGCTCACGGACTAGCGGAGAGACCCAGTACTTC.

This clone was detected only once. The rearrangement joins TRBV4-2 to TRBJ1-5; D gene unclear. V lost 3 bases and J lost 4, with 7 bases in between. The CDR3 has 13 amino acids. Germline-derived CDR1 and CDR2 are LGHNA and YNFKEQ. The CDR3 DNA reads as TGTGCCAGCAGCCATGATACAAATCAGCCCCAGCATTTT. Translated, it gives CASSHDTNQPQHF.

V gene TRBV3-1 (or the pseudogene TRBV3-2) combines with J gene TRBJ2-7, with 10 bases lining up with TRBD2. The CDR3 runs 15 residues. Germline loops: CDR1 LGHDT, CDR2 YNNKEL (reference sequence). Losses at the gene ends were 2 bases for V and 0 bases for J; bases not matched to a gene: 1. CDR3 sequence (DNA): TGTGCCAGCAGCCAAACTAGCGGGACCTCCTACGAGCAGTACTTC. Encoded protein: CASSQTSGTSYEQYF.

The CDR3 region is CASSLGPSPPDEQYF. The CDR3 DNA is TGTGCCAGCAGCTTAGGGCCCTCGCCCCCGGACGAGCAGTACTTC. This chain links TRBV7-3 with TRBJ2-7; D is ambiguous. V lost 2 bases, J lost 5 bases, and 16 bases lay in between. The CDR3 spans 15 residues. Germline V gives CDR1 SGHTA, CDR2 FQGTGA.

V gene TRBV14 combines with J gene TRBJ1-1, with 7 bases lining up with TRBD1. Germline CDR1 SGHDN, CDR2 FVKESK. This CDR3 is built from 14 residues. V was clipped by 5 bases and J by 4 bases; unmatched bases: 7. CDR3 loop: CASSVTGVFTEAFF. CDR3 DNA sequence: TGTGCCAGCAGCGTCACAGGGGTTTTCACTGAAGCTTTCTTT.

The chain recombines TRBV3-1 (or the pseudogene TRBV3-2) with TRBJ1-2; weak D call: TRBD1 (6 bases). The ends were cut back, 2 bases at V and 6 bases at J, with 13 bases in the middle. The CDR3 covers 14 residues. Germline loops: CDR1 LGHDT, CDR2 YNNKEL (reference sequence). The CDR3 nucleotides read TGTGCCAGCAGCCAACGCAGGGGCGGAGATGGCTACACCTTC. It yields the protein CASSQRRGGDGYTF.

The V call is TRBV11-3, the J call TRBJ2-7, with D possibly being TRBD2 (6 bases). Germline V CDR1 and CDR2: SGHNT, YENEEA. The CDR3 runs to 13 residues. Trimming took 0 bases from V and 7 from J, leaving 10 bases between them. The CDR3 DNA follows: TGTGCCAGCAGCTTAGATGGGAGGTGGGAGCAGTACTTC. Translation gives CASSLDGRWEQYF.

This chain links TRBV19 with TRBJ2-7, with D perhaps TRBD2 (5 bases). Trimming stripped 3 bases from V and 3 bases from J, with 9 bases between. This CDR3 is built from 13 residues. CDR1 LNHDA and CDR2 SQIVND come from the germline V gene (reference sequence). The CDR3 loop reads CASSIPGSYEQYF. CDR3 nucleotide sequence: TGTGCCAGTAGTATTCCGGGGAGCTACGAGCAGTACTTC.

The chain is built from TRBV19 and TRBJ2-1, with D uncertain. The CDR3 has 13 amino acids. Germline CDR1 is LNHDA and CDR2 is SQIVND (reference sequence). V shed 2 bases and J shed 7 bases, with 9 bases lying between them. The CDR3 here is CASSIQLSNEQFF. As DNA, the CDR3 is TGTGCCAGTAGTATACAACTAAGTAATGAGCAGTTCTTC. The variable domain in full, with the rest retrieved from reference TRBV19 and TRBJ2-1, is DGGITQSPKYLFRKEGQNVTLSCEQNLNHDAMYWYRQDPGQGLRLIYYSQIVNDFQKGDIAEGYSVSREKKESFPLTVTSAQKNPTAFYLCASSIQLSNEQFFGPGTRLTVL.

This chain uses TRBV4-3 with TRBJ2-6; tentative D call: TRBD1 (5 bases). Germline CDR1 LGHNA, CDR2 YSLEER. The CDR3 is made up of 18 amino acids. V shed 0 bases and J shed 0 bases, with 12 bases lying between them. CDR3 protein: CASSQDPGWVSGANVLTF. The CDR3 coding sequence is TGCGCCAGCAGCCAAGACCCAGGGTGGGTCTCTGGGGCCAACGTCCTGACTTTC.

The chain uses TRBV29-1 and TRBJ2-7; 8 nucleotides align to TRBD2. Germline CDR1 is SQVTM and CDR2 is ANQGSEA. The CDR3 runs to 12 residues. V was pared by 6 bases and J by 6 bases, with 7 bases of the junction left unmatched. The CDR3 spells CSVDTGGAEQYF. CDR3 DNA sequence: TGCAGCGTGGACACGGGAGGGGCCGAGCAGTACTTC.

The chain is built from TRBV4-2 and TRBJ2-7; unclear D gene. The CDR3 contains 14 residues. The V end lost 1 base, the J end lost 4 bases, and 11 bases lay between the germline ends. Per the germline V gene, CDR1 is LGHNA and CDR2 is YNFKEQ. The CDR3, as DNA: TGTGCCAGCAGCCAAGGCGGCGAACGGTACGAGCAGTACTTC. It codes for CASSQGGERYEQYF.

The rearrangement joins TRBV5-8 to TRBJ2-5; TRBD1 matches at 9 bases. V lost 5 bases, J lost 5 bases, and 7 bases stayed unmatched. The CDR3 loop spans 14 amino acids. Germline V gene data show CDR1 as SGHTS and CDR2 as YDEGEE. CDR3: CASRARQGEETQYF. The CDR3 DNA reads TGTGCCAGCAGGGCGCGACAGGGGGAGGAGACCCAGTACTTC. Full variable domain (rest looked up from reference TRBV5-8 and TRBJ2-5): EAGVTQSPTHLIKTRGQQATLRCSPISGHTSVYWYQQALGLGLQFLLWYDEGEERNRGNFPPRFSGRQFPNYSSELNVNALELEDSALYLCASRARQGEETQYFGPGTRLLVL.

This clone occurred once. The rearrangement links TRBV5-1 to TRBJ1-4; TRBD1 is a possible D gene (6 bases). The CDR3 length is 15 residues. Trimming took 3 bases from V and 7 from J, leaving 16 bases between them. CDR1 and CDR2 (germline): SGHRS, YFSETQ. Written as DNA, the CDR3 is TGCGCCAGCAGCTCCGCAGGGGATGCGGGTGAAAAACTGTTTTTT. This encodes CASSSAGDAGEKLFF.